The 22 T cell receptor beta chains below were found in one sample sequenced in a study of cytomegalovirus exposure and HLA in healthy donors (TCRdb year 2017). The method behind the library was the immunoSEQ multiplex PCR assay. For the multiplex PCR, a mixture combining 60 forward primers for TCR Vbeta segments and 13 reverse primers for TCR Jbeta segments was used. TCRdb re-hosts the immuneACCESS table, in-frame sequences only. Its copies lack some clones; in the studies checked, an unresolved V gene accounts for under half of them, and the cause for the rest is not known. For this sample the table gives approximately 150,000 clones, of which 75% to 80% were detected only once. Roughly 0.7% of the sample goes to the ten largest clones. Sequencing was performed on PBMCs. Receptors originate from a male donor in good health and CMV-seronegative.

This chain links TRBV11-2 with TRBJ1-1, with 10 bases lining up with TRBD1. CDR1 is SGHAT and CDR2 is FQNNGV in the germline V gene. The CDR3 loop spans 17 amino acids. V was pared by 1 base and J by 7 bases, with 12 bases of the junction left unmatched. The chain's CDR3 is CASSLGFAGQGRYEAFF. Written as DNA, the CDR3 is TGTGCCAGCAGCTTAGGATTCGCGGGACAGGGGCGTTATGAAGCTTTCTTT. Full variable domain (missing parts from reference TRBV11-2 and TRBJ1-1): EAGVAQSPRYKIIEKRQSVAFWCNPISGHATLYWYQQILGQGPKLLIQFQNNGVVDDSQLPKDRFSAERLKGVDSTLKIQPAKLEDSAVYLCASSLGFAGQGRYEAFFGQGTRLTVV.

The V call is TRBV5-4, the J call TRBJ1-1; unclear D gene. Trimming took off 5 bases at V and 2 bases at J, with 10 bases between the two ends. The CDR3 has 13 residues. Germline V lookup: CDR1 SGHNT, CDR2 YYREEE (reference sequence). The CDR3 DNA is TGTGCCAGCAGAAAACAGAGAAACACTGAAGCTTTCTTT. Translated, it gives CASRKQRNTEAFF.

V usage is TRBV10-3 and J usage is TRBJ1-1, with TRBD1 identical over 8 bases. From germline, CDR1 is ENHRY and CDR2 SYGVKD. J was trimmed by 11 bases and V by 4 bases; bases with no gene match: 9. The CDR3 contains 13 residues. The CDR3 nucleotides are TGTGCCATCAGTGGTGGACAGGGCAGGTCGGCTTTCTTT. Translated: CAISGGQGRSAFF.

In nucleotides, the CDR3 is TGTGCCAGCAAGGTCGCGGGAGGGGCAGATACGCAGTATTTT. Translation gives CASKVAGGADTQYF. The chain carries TRBV6-5 and TRBJ2-3, with 9 nucleotides matching TRBD2. The CDR3 length is 14 residues. Germline V gives CDR1 MNHEY, CDR2 SVGAGI. V lost 7 bases to trimming and J lost 4 bases; unmatched junction nucleotides: 6.

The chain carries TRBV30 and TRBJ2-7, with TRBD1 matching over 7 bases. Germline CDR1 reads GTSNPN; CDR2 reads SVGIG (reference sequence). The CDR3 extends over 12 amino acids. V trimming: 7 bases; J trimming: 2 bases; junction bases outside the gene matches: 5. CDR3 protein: CALQGPTYEQYF. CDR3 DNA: TGTGCCTTACAGGGGCCTACCTACGAGCAGTACTTC.

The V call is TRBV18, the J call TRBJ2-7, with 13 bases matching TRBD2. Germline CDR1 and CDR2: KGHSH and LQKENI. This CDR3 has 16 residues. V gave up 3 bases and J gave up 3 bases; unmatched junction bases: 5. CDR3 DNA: TGTGCCAGCTCACCGATGTGGACTAGCGGGAGCTACGAGCAGTACTTC. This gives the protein CASSPMWTSGSYEQYF. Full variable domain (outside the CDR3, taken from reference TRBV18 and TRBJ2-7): NAGVMQNPRHLVRRRGQEARLRCSPMKGHSHVYWYRQLPEEGLKFMVYLQKENIIDESGMPKERFSAEFPKEGPSILRIQQVVRGDSAAYFCASSPMWTSGSYEQYFGPGTRLTVT.

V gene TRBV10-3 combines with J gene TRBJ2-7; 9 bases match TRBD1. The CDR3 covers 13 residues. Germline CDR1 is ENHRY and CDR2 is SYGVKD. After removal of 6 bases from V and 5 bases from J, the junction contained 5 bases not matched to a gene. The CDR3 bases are TGTGCCATCAGACCGGGACAGGGTGACGAGCAGTACTTC. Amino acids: CAIRPGQGDEQYF.

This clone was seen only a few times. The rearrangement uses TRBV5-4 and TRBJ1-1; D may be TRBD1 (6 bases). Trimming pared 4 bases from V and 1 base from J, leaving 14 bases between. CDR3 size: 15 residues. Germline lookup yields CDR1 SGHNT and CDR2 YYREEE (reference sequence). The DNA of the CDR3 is TGTGCCAGCAGCCCCGGGGGGACAAAGAACACTGAAGCTTTCTTT. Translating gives CASSPGGTKNTEAFF.

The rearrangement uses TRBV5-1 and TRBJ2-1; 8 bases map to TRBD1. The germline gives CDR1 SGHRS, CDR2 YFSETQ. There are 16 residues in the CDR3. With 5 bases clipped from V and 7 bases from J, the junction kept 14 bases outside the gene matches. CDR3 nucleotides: TGCGCCAGCAGGCGCACCCTCCGGGACAGGTCAAATGAGCAGTTCTTC. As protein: CASRRTLRDRSNEQFF.

The CDR3, as DNA: TGCGCCAGCAGCTTGGCCACGGGATCCTACGAGCAGTACTTC. It encodes CASSLATGSYEQYF. This chain uses TRBV5-1 with TRBJ2-5; weak D call: TRBD2 (5 bases). Near its end, the DNA agrees better with TRBJ2-7, so the J call may be wrong. The CDR3 is made up of 14 amino acids. CDR1 and CDR2 (germline): SGHRS, YFSETQ.

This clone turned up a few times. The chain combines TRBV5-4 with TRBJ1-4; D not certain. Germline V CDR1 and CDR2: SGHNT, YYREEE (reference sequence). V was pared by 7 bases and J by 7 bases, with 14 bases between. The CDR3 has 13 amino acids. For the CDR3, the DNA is TGTGCCAGCGCACAGAAGGCGGGTGAAAAACTGTTTTTT. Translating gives CASAQKAGEKLFF.

The CDR3 here is CASSLVRLAGANTGELFF. DNA for the CDR3: TGTGCCAGCAGCTTAGTTCGGCTAGCGGGAGCGAACACCGGGGAGCTGTTTTTT. This chain links TRBV7-8 with TRBJ2-2, with 10 bases fitting TRBD2. V lost 1 base to trimming and J lost 0 bases; unmatched junction nucleotides: 5. The CDR3 length is 18 residues. Germline CDR1 and CDR2: SGHVS and FQNEAQ.

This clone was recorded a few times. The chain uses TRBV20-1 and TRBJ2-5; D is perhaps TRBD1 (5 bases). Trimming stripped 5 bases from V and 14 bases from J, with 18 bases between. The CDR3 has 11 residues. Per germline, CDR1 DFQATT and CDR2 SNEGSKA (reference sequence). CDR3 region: CSAHWGSLRYF. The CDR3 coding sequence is TGCAGTGCTCACTGGGGCTCTCTCCGATACTTC.

CDR3 DNA sequence: TGTGCCACCAGCAGAGGAACGGGACAGAGCTACGAGCAGTACTTC. Amino acids: CATSRGTGQSYEQYF. The J gene is TRBJ2-7, the V gene TRBV15, with TRBD1 matching 7 bases. This CDR3 comprises 15 residues. Germline lookup yields CDR1 LNHNV and CDR2 YYDKDF (reference sequence). Trimming removed 1 base from V and 3 bases from J; junction bases left unmatched: 6.

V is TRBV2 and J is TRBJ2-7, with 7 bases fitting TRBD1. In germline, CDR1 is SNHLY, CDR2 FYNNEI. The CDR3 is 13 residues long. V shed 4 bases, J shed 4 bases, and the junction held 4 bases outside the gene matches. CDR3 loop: CASSGAGGYEQYF. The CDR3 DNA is TGTGCCAGCAGTGGGGCAGGGGGTTACGAGCAGTACTTC.

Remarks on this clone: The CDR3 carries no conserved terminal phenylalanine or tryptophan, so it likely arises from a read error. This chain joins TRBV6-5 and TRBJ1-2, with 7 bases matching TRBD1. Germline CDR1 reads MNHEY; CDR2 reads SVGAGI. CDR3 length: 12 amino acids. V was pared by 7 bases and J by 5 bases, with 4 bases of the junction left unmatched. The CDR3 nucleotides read TGTGCCAGCAAAGACAGGGCTTATGGCTACACCCTC. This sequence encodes CASKDRAYGYTL.

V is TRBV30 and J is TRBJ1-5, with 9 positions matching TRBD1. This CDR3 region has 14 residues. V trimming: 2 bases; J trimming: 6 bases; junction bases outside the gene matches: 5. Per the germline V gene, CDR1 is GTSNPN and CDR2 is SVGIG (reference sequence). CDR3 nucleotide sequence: TGTGCCTGGAGTCCGGGGACAGGGTTTCAGCCCCAGCATTTT. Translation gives CAWSPGTGFQPQHF. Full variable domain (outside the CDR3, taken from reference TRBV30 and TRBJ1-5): SQTIHQWPATLVQPVGSPLSLECTVEGTSNPNLYWYRQAAGRGLQLLFYSVGIGQISSEVPQNLSASRPQDRQFILSSKKLLLSDSGFYLCAWSPGTGFQPQHFGDGTRLSIL.

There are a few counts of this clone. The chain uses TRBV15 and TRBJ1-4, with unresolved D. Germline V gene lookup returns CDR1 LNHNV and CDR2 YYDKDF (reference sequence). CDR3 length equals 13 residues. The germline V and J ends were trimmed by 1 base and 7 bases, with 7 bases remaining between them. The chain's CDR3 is CATSRVFGEKLFF. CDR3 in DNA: TGTGCCACCAGCAGAGTCTTCGGTGAAAAACTGTTTTTT.

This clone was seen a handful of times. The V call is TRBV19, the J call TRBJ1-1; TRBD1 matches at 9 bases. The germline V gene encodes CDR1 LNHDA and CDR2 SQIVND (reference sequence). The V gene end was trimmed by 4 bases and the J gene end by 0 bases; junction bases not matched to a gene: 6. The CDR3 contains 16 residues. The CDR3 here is CASSRQGGKMNTEAFF. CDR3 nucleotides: TGTGCCAGTAGTAGACAGGGGGGTAAAATGAACACTGAAGCTTTCTTT.

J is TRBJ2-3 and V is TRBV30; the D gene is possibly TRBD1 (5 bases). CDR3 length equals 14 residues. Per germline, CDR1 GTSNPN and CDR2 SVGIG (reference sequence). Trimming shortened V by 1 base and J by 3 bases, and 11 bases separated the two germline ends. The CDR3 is CAWSEGSLTDTQYF. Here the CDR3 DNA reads TGTGCCTGGAGTGAGGGGTCCCTTACAGATACGCAGTATTTT.

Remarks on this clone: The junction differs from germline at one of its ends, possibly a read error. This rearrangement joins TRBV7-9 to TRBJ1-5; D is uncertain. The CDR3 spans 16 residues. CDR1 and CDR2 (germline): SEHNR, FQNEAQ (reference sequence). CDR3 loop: CSSSLGGRGFNQPQHF. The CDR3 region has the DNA TGTTCCAGCAGCTTAGGAGGCAGAGGTTTCAATCAGCCCCAGCATTTT.

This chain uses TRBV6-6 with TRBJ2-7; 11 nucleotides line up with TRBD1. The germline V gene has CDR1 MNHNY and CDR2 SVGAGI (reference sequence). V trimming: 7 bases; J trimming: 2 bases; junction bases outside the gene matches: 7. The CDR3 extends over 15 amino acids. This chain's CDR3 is CASIPRGQGAYEQYF. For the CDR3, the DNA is TGTGCCAGCATTCCCAGGGGACAGGGGGCCTACGAGCAGTACTTC.